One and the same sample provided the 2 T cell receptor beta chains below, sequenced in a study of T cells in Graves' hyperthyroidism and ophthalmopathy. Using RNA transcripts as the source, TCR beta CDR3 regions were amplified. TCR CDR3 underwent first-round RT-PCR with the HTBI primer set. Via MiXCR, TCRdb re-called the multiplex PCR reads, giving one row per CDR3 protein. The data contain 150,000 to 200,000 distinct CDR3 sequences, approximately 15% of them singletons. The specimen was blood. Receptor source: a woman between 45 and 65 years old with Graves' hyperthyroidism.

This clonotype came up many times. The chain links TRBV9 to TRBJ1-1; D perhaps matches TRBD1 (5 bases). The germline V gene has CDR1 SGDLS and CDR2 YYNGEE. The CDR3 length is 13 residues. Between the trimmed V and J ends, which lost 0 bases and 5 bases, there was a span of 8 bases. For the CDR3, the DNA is TGTGCCAGCAGCGTAGGAAAGGGGACTGAAGCTTTCTTT. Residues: CASSVGKGTEAFF. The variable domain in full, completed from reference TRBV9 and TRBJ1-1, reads DSGVTQTPKHLITATGQRVTLRCSPRSGDLSVYWYQQSLDQGLQFLIQYYNGEERAKGNILERFSAQQFPDLHSELNLSSLELGDSALYFCASSVGKGTEAFFGQGTRLTVV.

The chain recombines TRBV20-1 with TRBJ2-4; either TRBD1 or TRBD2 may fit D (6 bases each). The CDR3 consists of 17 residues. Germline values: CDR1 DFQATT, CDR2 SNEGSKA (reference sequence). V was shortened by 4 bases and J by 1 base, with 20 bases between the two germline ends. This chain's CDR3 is CSANLDGGGKAKNIQYF. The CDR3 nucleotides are TGCAGTGCTAACTTAGACGGGGGCGGGAAGGCCAAAAACATTCAGTACTTC.